A selection of T cell receptor beta chains follows, all from one sample in a study of cytomegalovirus exposure and HLA in healthy donors. Here immunoSEQ multiplex PCR was the method, and the copy in TCRdb shows in-frame clones only, minus some. The sample consists of under 150,000 clones, around 85% of them appearing once. The sequencing sample was made of PBMCs. Receptor source: a man between 18 and 29 years old in good health and CMV-seronegative. Each CDR3 is given with its conserved first and last residue. Each record gives: V gene, clone size, J gene, D gene, CDR3 DNA, CDR3 protein. D genes are given only for firm matches. The size entry is marked missing in some rows and otherwise reads once, few, many or a size class.

>TRBV5-6|NA|TRBJ1-1|NA
TGTGCCAGCAGCTTCCCGCCTATGAACACTGAAGCTTTCTTT
CASSFPPMNTEAFF
>TRBV7-9|NA|TRBJ1-2|NA
TGTGCCAGCAGCTCGGGACCTTCGGGGGACTTGGAAGGCTACACCTTC
CASSSGPSGDLEGYTF
>TRBV5-1|NA|TRBJ2-5|TRBD1
TGCGCCAGCAGCCTGGACAGGGGGCAAGGGGAGACCCAGTACTTC
CASSLDRGQGETQYF
>TRBV9|NA|TRBJ2-2|TRBD1
TGTGCCAGCAGCCCAACCGGGACAGCGAACACCGGGGAGCTGTTTTTT
CASSPTGTANTGELFF
>TRBV28|few|TRBJ2-5|NA
TGTGCCAGCAGTTTATTGCAGGGATCTGAGACCCAGTACTTC
CASSLLQGSETQYF
>TRBV6-5|few|TRBJ1-1|NA
TGTGCCAGCAGTTACCTGGGCATGGGGAACACTGAAGCTTTCTTT
CASSYLGMGNTEAFF
>TRBV10-3|NA|TRBJ1-2|NA
TGTGCCACCTCAGGGACATGGCTCACCTTC
CATSGTWLTF
>TRBV19|NA|TRBJ2-1|TRBD1
TGTGCCAGTAGTATAGATCGGGCAGGGGGAAATGAGCAGTTCTTC
CASSIDRAGGNEQFF
>TRBV7-6|once|TRBJ2-1|TRBD2
TGTGCCAGCAGCGAGACTAGCGGGAGGGCCTTTGAGCAGTTCTTC
CASSETSGRAFEQFF
>TRBV4-3|NA|TRBJ1-2|TRBD1
TGCGCCAGCAGCATCGGACAGGCGCCTAACTATGGCTACACCTTC
CASSIGQAPNYGYTF
>TRBV27|NA|TRBJ2-7|NA
TGTGCCAGTAAAAGGGAGGCCCCCTACGAGCAGTACTTC
CASKREAPYEQYF
>TRBV29-1|NA|TRBJ1-1|NA
TGCAGCGTTCAAATAGTAGGGTTGGGGCGTGGTAGAGCTTTCTTT
CSVQIVGLGRGRAFF
>TRBV7-2|NA|TRBJ1-4|TRBD1
TGTGCCAGCAGCTGGGGACAGGCGATTAATGAAAAACTGTTTTTT
CASSWGQAINEKLFF
>TRBV5-8|once|TRBJ2-1|TRBD1
TGTGCCAGCAGCTTGGGGTGGGACAGGGTAAAAAATGAGCAGTTCTTC
CASSLGWDRVKNEQFF
>TRBV29-1|NA|TRBJ1-2|TRBD1
TGCAGCGTTGAGGGCAGGGGGAAGAACTATGGCTACACCTTC
CSVEGRGKNYGYTF
>TRBV11-2|NA|TRBJ1-2|TRBD1
TGTGCCAGCAGCCCCCGGACAGGGGGCGCCTATGGCTACACCTTC
CASSPRTGGAYGYTF
>TRBV11-2|NA|TRBJ2-1|NA
TGTGCCAGCAGCTTAGCCCCAAATGAGCAGTTCTTC
CASSLAPNEQFF
>TRBV7-9|NA|TRBJ1-4|NA
TGTGCCAGCAGCTTGACAGCCGAGGAAAAACTGTTTTTT
CASSLTAEEKLFF
>TRBV19|NA|TRBJ1-5|TRBD1
TGTGCCAGTAGTGAGAGGGACAGGGTTGGTCAGCCCCAGCATTTT
CASSERDRVGQPQHF
>TRBV18|NA|TRBJ2-1|NA
TGTGCCAGCTCACCGTCCAGTGGTTACAATGAGCAGTTCTTC
CASSPSSGYNEQFF
>TRBV7-9|few|TRBJ1-5|NA
TGTGCCAGCAGCTTAGATTTCGGGGTAGGTGATCAGCCCCAGCATTTT
CASSLDFGVGDQPQHF
>TRBV30|NA|TRBJ1-2|NA
TGTGCCTGGAGGGTGGGCGGGAGTACTAACACCTTC
CAWRVGGSTNTF
>TRBV28|NA|TRBJ2-5|NA
TGTGCCAGCAGTTTGATAGCCGAGCCTAACGAGACCCAGTACTTC
CASSLIAEPNETQYF
>TRBV7-9|few|TRBJ2-3|TRBD2
TGTGCCAGCAAACTACTAGCGGGCGTGGATACGCAGTATTTT
CASKLLAGVDTQYF
>TRBV6-5|NA|TRBJ2-3|TRBD1
TGTGCCAGCAGACGGACAGGGGGGTGGACAGATACGCAGTATTTT
CASRRTGGWTDTQYF
>TRBV27|few|TRBJ1-5|NA
TGTGCCAGCAGTTATTCCGGGGGGGCGGGTCAGCCCCAGCATTTT
CASSYSGGAGQPQHF
>TRBV27|NA|TRBJ2-7|TRBD1
TGTGCCAGCAGTTTTTCCCGGGACAGACCTTACGAGCAGTACTTC
CASSFSRDRPYEQYF
>TRBV28|NA|TRBJ2-7|NA
TGTGCCAGCAGAAAACAGACAGCTTCCTACGAGCAGTACTTC
CASRKQTASYEQYF
>TRBV7-9|NA|TRBJ2-7|TRBD2
TGTGCCAGCAGCTTCAGGGGGGGACTAGCGGAAGACTACGAGCAGTACTTC
CASSFRGGLAEDYEQYF
>TRBV13|NA|TRBJ2-1|TRBD2
TGTGCCAGCAGCCGGACGGGACTAGCGGGAAAAGGGGACTACAATGAGCAGTTCTTC
CASSRTGLAGKGDYNEQFF
>TRBV5-1|NA|TRBJ2-7|TRBD1
TGCGCCAGCAGCGTTTCCTCAGTACAGGGGGTCGCATACGAGCAGTACTTC
CASSVSSVQGVAYEQYF
>TRBV2|NA|TRBJ2-2|NA
TGTGCCAGCAGTGAAGCGCCAGGGGGGATACTGTTTTTT
CASSEAPGGILFF
>TRBV4-3|once|TRBJ2-1|NA
TGCGCCAGCAGCCAAGATCGGTGGCGCCCCGGGAATGAGCAGTTCTTC
CASSQDRWRPGNEQFF
>TRBV6-5|NA|TRBJ2-1|TRBD2
TGTGCCAGCCTAGGTCCCAGCGGGAACTACAATGAGCAGTTCTTC
CASLGPSGNYNEQFF
>TRBV7-2|NA|TRBJ1-1|TRBD1
TGTGCCAGCAGCTTAGGTATCAAGACAGGGCTGGGGGAAGCTTTCTTT
CASSLGIKTGLGEAFF
>TRBV4-1|NA|TRBJ2-1|NA
TGCGCCAGCAGCCCGTACACCGGGACAATGAACAATGAGCAGTTCTTC
CASSPYTGTMNNEQFF
>TRBV11-2|NA|TRBJ2-7|TRBD2
TGTGCCAGCAGCTTAGATGGTGTCTCAGCGGGGGACCGTTACGAGCAGTACTTC
CASSLDGVSAGDRYEQYF
>TRBV27|NA|TRBJ2-5|NA
TGTGCCAGCAGGCAGATGGCCCAAGAGACCCAGTACTTC
CASRQMAQETQYF
>TRBV28|once|TRBJ1-1|TRBD1
TGTGCCAGCAGTCCGCGGACAGGCCAGAACACTGAAGCTTTCTTT
CASSPRTGQNTEAFF
>TRBV4-1|NA|TRBJ1-3|NA
TGCGCCAGCAGCCAAGATCCCGGGGTGTCTGGAAACACCATATATTTT
CASSQDPGVSGNTIYF
>TRBV4-1|NA|TRBJ2-1|TRBD2
TGCGCCAGCAGCCGGGAGGGACTAGCGGGAGGTTTCTACAATGAGCAGTTCTTC
CASSREGLAGGFYNEQFF
>TRBV13|NA|TRBJ2-5|NA
TGTGCCAGCAGCTTGACCGAGGGACAAGAGACCCAGTACTTC
CASSLTEGQETQYF
>TRBV2|NA|TRBJ2-3|TRBD2
TGTGCCAGCAGTGCAGTGGGACTAGCGGGTAGAACAGATACGCAGTATTTT
CASSAVGLAGRTDTQYF
>TRBV6-1|NA|TRBJ1-1|NA
TGTGCCAGCACCGCTGGGACTTACATGAACACTGAAGCTTTCTTT
CASTAGTYMNTEAFF
>TRBV2|NA|TRBJ1-1|TRBD1
TGTGCCAGCAGTGAGGGGGACAGGGGTGGAAGAGCTTTCTTT
CASSEGDRGGRAFF
>TRBV4-1|NA|TRBJ2-7|TRBD1
TGCGCCAGCAGCCAAGGACAGGGAGACTACGAGCAGTACTTC
CASSQGQGDYEQYF
>TRBV5-1|NA|TRBJ1-1|NA
TGCGCCAGCAGCTTGGCCGTATTCACTGAAGCTTTCTTT
CASSLAVFTEAFF
>TRBV6-1|NA|TRBJ2-3|NA
TGTGCCAGCAGTGAGGGGGCACCCACAGATACGCAGTATTTT
CASSEGAPTDTQYF
>TRBV6-1|NA|TRBJ2-7|NA
TGTGCCAGCAGTGAAGTACAGGGATCCTACGAGCAGTACTTC
CASSEVQGSYEQYF
>TRBV10-1|NA|TRBJ2-7|TRBD2
TGCGCCAGCAGCCAGGGGACTAGCGGGCCTCCCTACGAGCAGTACTTC
CASSQGTSGPPYEQYF
>TRBV7-9|NA|TRBJ1-5|NA
TGTGCCAGCAGCTTACAGGGAGGGGACAATCAGCCCCAGCATTTT
CASSLQGGDNQPQHF
>TRBV18|NA|TRBJ2-7|TRBD1
TGTGCCAGCTCACATCGGACAGGGAACTTGTACGAGCAGTACTTC
CASSHRTGNLYEQYF
>TRBV6-1|NA|TRBJ2-3|NA
TGTGCCAGCAGGGTGACTGCAGATACGCAGTATTTT
CASRVTADTQYF
>TRBV2|NA|TRBJ2-3|NA
TGTGCCAGCACAGCAGATACGCAGTATTTT
CASTADTQYF
>TRBV6-6|NA|TRBJ2-7|TRBD1
TGTGCCAGCAGTTACGGGACAGGAACCTACGAGCAGTACTTC
CASSYGTGTYEQYF
>TRBV7-2|NA|TRBJ1-1|TRBD1
TGTGCCAGCAGCTCGAGACAGGGGGGATCGAACACTGAAGCTTTCTTT
CASSSRQGGSNTEAFF
>TRBV19|NA|TRBJ2-4|NA
TGTGCCAGTAGTGGCCAGGCCAAAAACATTCAGTACTTC
CASSGQAKNIQYF
>TRBV7-2|NA|TRBJ2-1|NA
TGTGCCAGCAGCCCAGCATTAACGGGAAATGAGCAGTTCTTC
CASSPALTGNEQFF
>TRBV6-5|NA|TRBJ2-1|TRBD2
TGTGCCAGCAGTTACGAACTAGCGGGGGCCAATGAGCAGTTCTTC
CASSYELAGANEQFF
>TRBV6-1|NA|TRBJ1-2|NA
TGTGCCGGACAGACTAACTATGGCTACACCTTC
CAGQTNYGYTF